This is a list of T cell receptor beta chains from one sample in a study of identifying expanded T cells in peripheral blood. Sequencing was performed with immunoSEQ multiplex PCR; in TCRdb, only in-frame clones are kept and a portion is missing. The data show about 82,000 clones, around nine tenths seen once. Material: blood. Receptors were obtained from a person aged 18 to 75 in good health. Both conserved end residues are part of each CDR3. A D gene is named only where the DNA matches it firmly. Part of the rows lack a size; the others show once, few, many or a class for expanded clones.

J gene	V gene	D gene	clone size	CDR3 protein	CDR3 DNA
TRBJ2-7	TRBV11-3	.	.	CASSPQGGVPREQYF	TGTGCCAGCAGCCCCCAGGGGGGAGTTCCCCGCGAGCAGTACTTC
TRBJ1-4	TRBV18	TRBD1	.	CASSPGQSVATNEKLFF	TGTGCCAGCTCACCGGGACAGTCAGTTGCAACTAATGAAAAACTGTTTTTT
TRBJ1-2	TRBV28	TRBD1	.	CASTLTGGRGYTF	TGTGCCAGCACCTTAACAGGGGGCCGTGGCTACACCTTC
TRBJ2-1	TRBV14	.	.	CASRPGAGEQFF	TGTGCCAGCAGACCCGGGGCAGGTGAGCAGTTCTTC
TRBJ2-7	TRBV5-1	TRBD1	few	CASSFRTGEISSYEQYF	TGCGCCAGCAGCTTCCGGACAGGTGAAATCAGCTCCTACGAGCAGTACTTC
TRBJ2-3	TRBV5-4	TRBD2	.	CASRRLAGEATDTQYF	TGTGCCAGCAGACGACTAGCGGGGGAGGCCACAGATACGCAGTATTTT
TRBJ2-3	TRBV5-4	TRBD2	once	CASSWLTSGFTDTQYF	TGTGCCAGCAGCTGGCTAACTAGCGGTTTCACAGATACGCAGTATTTT
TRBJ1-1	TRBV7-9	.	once	CASSFPTGVLNTEAFF	TGTGCCAGCAGCTTCCCGACGGGGGTGTTGAACACTGAAGCTTTCTTT
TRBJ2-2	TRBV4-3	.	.	CASSQAMGTGELFF	TGCGCCAGCAGCCAAGCGATGGGCACCGGGGAGCTGTTTTTT
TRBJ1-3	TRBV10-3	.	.	CAISESPGGNSGNTIYF	TGTGCCATCAGTGAGTCTCCCGGGGGAAACTCTGGAAACACCATATATTTT
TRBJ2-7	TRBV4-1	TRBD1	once	CASSQEAGTGRYEQYF	TGCGCCAGCAGCCAAGAGGCCGGGACAGGGAGGTACGAGCAGTACTTC
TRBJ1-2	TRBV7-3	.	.	CASSPGADYGYTF	TGTGCCAGCAGCCCAGGGGCCGACTATGGCTACACCTTC
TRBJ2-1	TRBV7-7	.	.	CASSRGGGASGSYNEQFF	TGTGCCAGCAGCCGCGGAGGGGGGGCCTCCGGGTCCTACAATGAGCAGTTCTTC
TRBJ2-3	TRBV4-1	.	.	CASSHQGRGQADTQYF	TGCGCCAGCAGCCACCAGGGGAGGGGGCAGGCAGATACGCAGTATTTT
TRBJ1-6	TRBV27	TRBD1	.	CASSSGQGNNSPLHF	TGTGCCAGCAGTTCCGGACAGGGGAATAATTCACCCCTCCACTTT
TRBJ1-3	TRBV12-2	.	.	CASRPGNTIYF	TGTGCAAGTCGCCCTGGAAACACCATATATTTT
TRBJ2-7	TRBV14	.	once	CASRGSMSSYEQYF	TGTGCCAGCAGGGGCTCGATGAGCTCCTACGAGCAGTACTTC
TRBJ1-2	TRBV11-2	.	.	CASRKVGDYGYTF	TGTGCCAGCAGAAAAGTGGGGGACTATGGCTACACCTTC
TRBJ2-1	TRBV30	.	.	CAWGDRGNEQFF	TGTGCCTGGGGGGACCGAGGGAATGAGCAGTTCTTC
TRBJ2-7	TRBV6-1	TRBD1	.	CASSFGQGTYEQYF	TGTGCCAGCAGCTTCGGACAGGGCACCTACGAGCAGTACTTC
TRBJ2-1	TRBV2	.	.	CASSPTGEWGYNEQFF	TGTGCCAGCTCGCCGACGGGGGAATGGGGTTACAATGAGCAGTTCTTC
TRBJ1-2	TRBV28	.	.	CASSLSGYGYTF	TGTGCCAGCAGTTTATCTGGGTATGGCTACACCTTC
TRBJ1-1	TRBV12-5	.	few	CASGLGIPGGRMNTEAFF	TGTGCTAGTGGTTTGGGTATTCCGGGAGGCCGTATGAACACTGAAGCTTTCTTT
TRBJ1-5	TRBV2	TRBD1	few	CASSEGGTGGGSNQPQHF	TGTGCCAGCAGTGAGGGCGGGACAGGGGGCGGGAGCAATCAGCCCCAGCATTTT
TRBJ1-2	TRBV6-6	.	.	CASSYGRDGYTF	TGTGCCAGCAGTTACGGGCGTGATGGCTACACCTTC
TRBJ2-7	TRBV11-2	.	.	CASSSTGHEQYF	TGTGCCAGCAGCTCGACAGGCCACGAGCAGTACTTC
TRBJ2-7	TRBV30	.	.	CAWRVKGGSYEQYF	TGTGCCTGGAGGGTGAAAGGGGGTTCTTACGAGCAGTACTTC
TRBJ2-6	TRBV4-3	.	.	CASAPSLVANVLTF	TGCGCCAGCGCACCCAGTCTAGTGGCCAACGTCCTGACTTTC
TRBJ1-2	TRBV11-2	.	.	CASRHLGTRTNNYGYTF	TGTGCCAGCAGGCACCTCGGGACAAGGACCAATAACTATGGCTACACCTTC
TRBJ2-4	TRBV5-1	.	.	CASSFGETNIQYF	TGCGCCAGCAGCTTCGGGGAAACAAACATTCAGTACTTC
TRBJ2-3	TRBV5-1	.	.	CASSRYISTDTQYF	TGCGCCAGCAGCCGCTATATAAGCACAGATACGCAGTATTTT
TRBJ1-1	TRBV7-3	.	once	CASSWGPTNTEAFF	TGTGCCAGCAGCTGGGGACCAACGAACACTGAAGCTTTCTTT
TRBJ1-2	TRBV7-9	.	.	CAIGVDAFGYTF	TGTGCCATAGGGGTCGATGCTTTCGGCTACACCTTC
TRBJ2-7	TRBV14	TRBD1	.	CASSPKQGAAYEQYF	TGTGCCAGCAGCCCGAAACAGGGGGCGGCCTACGAGCAGTACTTC
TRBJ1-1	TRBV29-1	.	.	CSVEDWGGDGIRAEAFF	TGCAGCGTTGAAGATTGGGGGGGAGACGGAATTAGAGCTGAAGCTTTCTTT
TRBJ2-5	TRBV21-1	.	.	CASMKLAGGPVETQYF	TGTGCCAGCATGAAACTAGCGGGAGGGCCGGTGGAGACCCAGTACTTC
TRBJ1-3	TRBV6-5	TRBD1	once	CASARRGLGNTIYF	TGTGCCAGCGCCCGAAGGGGGCTTGGAAACACCATATATTTT
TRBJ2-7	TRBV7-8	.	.	CASSSGSKGYEQYF	TGTGCCAGCAGCTCAGGGTCGAAAGGCTACGAGCAGTACTTC
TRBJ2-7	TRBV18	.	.	CASSPRLGRYEQYF	TGTGCCAGCTCACCCCGGTTGGGCCGCTACGAGCAGTACTTC
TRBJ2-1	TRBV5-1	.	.	CASSQGEGNYNEQFF	TGCGCCAGCAGCCAGGGGGAGGGAAACTACAATGAGCAGTTCTTC
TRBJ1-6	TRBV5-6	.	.	CASSLEGRAVSPLHF	TGTGCCAGCAGCTTGGAAGGCCGGGCGGTTTCACCCCTCCACTTT